Detailed here is one T cell receptor (beta chain). The CDR3 contains 13 residues. Germline loops: CDR1 ENHRY, CDR2 SYGVKD. J was trimmed by 8 bases and V by 6 bases; bases with no gene match: 6. Generated by immunoSEQ multiplex PCR, the TCRdb table keeps only in-frame clones and is missing some. The sample records some 70,000 clones, roughly nine tenths being singletons. These data are taken from a study of technical replicates of blood from a few donors. The chain is built from TRBV10-3 and TRBJ1-2, with 10 bases aligning to TRBD1. The sequence derives from a human donor in good health. Some clones in this sample may be carry-over from other donors' samples. Sequenced sample: PBMCs. Here the CDR3 DNA reads TGTGCCATCAGCTTGGACAGGGGGGGCGGCTACACCTTC. Translation gives CAISLDRGGGYTF.